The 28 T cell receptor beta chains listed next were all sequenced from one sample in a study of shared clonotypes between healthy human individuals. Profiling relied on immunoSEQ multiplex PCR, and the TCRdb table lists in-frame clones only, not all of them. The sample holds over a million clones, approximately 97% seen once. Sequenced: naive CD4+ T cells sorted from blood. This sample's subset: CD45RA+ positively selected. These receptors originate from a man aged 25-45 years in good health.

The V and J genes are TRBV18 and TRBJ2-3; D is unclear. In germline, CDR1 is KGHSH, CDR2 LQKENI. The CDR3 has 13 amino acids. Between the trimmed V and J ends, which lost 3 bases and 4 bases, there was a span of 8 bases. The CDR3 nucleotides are TGTGCCAGCTCACCCACGTCGTCAGATACGCAGTATTTT. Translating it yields CASSPTSSDTQYF.

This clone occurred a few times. The CDR3 loop is CASSLAAASNQPQHF. The CDR3 DNA follows: TGTGCCAGCAGCTTAGCGGCAGCTAGCAATCAGCCCCAGCATTTT. The V and J genes are TRBV11-2 and TRBJ1-5, with D hard to call. The CDR3 extends over 15 amino acids. Between the trimmed V and J ends, which lost 1 base and 0 bases, there was a span of 7 bases. From germline, CDR1 is SGHAT and CDR2 FQNNGV.

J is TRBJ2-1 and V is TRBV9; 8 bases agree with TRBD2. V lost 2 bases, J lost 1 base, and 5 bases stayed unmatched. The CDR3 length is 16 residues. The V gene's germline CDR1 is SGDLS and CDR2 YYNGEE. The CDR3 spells CASSVELAESYNEQFF. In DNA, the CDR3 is TGTGCCAGCAGCGTTGAACTAGCGGAGTCCTACAATGAGCAGTTCTTC.

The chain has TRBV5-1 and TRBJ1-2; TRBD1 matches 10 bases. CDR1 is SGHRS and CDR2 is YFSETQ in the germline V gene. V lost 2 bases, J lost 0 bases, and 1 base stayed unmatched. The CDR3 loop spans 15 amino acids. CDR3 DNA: TGCGCCAGCAGCTTAGGACAGGGGGCTAACTATGGCTACACCTTC. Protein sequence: CASSLGQGANYGYTF.

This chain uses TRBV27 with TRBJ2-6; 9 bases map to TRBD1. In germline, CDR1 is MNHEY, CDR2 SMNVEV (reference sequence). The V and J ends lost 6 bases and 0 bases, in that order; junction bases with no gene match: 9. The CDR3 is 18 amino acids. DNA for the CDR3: TGTGCCAGCAGCAATGGGGGGACAGGGCTCTCTGGGGCCAACGTCCTGACTTTC. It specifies CASSNGGTGLSGANVLTF.

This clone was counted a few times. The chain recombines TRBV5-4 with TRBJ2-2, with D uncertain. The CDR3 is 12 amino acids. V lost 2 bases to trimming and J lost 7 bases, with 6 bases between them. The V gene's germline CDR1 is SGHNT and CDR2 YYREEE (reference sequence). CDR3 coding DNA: TGTGCCAGCAGCTTTCCTAGCGGGGAGCTGTTTTTT. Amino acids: CASSFPSGELFF.

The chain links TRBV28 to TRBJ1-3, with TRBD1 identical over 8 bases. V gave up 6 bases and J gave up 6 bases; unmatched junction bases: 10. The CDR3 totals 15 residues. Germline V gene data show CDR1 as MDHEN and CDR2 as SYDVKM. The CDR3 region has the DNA TGTGCCAGCAGCAATCCTGGGACAGGTGTAAACACCATATATTTT. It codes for CASSNPGTGVNTIYF. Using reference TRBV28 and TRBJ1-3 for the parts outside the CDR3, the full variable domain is DVKVTQSSRYLVKRTGEKVFLECVQDMDHENMFWYRQDPGLGLRLIYFSYDVKMKEKGDIPEGYSVSREKKERFSLILESASTNQTSMYLCASSNPGTGVNTIYFGEGSWLTVV.

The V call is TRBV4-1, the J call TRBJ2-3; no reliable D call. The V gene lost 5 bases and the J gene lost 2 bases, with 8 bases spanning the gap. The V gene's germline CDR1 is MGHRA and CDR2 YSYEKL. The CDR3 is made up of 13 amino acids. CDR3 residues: CASSYGNTDTQYF. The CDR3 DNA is TGCGCCAGCAGCTATGGGAACACAGATACGCAGTATTTT.

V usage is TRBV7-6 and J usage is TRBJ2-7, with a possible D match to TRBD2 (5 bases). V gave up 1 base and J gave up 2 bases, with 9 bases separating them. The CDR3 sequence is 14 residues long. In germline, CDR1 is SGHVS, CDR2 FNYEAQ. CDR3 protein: CASSLGIGAYEQYF. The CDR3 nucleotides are TGTGCCAGCAGCTTAGGGATCGGGGCCTACGAGCAGTACTTC. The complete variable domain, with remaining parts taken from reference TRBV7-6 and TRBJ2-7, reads GAGVSQSPRYKVTKRGQDVALRCDPISGHVSLYWYRQALGQGPEFLTYFNYEAQQDKSGLPNDRFSAERPEGSISTLTIQRTEQRDSAMYRCASSLGIGAYEQYFGPGTRLTVT.

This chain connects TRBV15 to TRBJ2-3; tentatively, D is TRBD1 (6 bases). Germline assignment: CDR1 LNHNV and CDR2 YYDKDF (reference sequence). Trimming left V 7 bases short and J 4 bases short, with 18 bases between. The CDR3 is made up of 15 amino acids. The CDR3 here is CATTLNRGSPDTQYF. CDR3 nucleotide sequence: TGTGCCACCACGCTTAATAGGGGGAGCCCAGATACGCAGTATTTT.

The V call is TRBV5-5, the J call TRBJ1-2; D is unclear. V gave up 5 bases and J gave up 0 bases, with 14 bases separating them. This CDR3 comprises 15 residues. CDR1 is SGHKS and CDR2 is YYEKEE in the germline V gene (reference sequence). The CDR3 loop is CASSEWHSPNYGYTF. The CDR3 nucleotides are TGTGCCAGCAGTGAATGGCACTCCCCTAACTATGGCTACACCTTC.

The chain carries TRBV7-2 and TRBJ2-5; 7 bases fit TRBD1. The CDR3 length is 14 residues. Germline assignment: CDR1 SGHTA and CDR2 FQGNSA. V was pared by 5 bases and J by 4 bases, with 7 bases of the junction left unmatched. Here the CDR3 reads CASSRNRGRETQYF. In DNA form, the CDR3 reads TGTGCCAGCAGCCGGAACAGGGGTAGAGAGACCCAGTACTTC.

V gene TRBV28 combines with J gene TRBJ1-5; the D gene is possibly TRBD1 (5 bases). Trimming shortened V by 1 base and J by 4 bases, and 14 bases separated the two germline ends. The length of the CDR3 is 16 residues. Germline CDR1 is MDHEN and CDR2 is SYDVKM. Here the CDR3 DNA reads TGTGCCAGCAGTTTATCTTCGAGTCGGGGGAATCAGCCCCAGCATTTT. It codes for CASSLSSSRGNQPQHF.

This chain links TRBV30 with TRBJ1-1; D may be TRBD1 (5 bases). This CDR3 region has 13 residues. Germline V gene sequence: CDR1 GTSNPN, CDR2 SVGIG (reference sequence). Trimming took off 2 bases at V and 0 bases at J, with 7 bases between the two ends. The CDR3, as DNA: TGTGCCTGGAGTCCGGGGGTGAACACTGAAGCTTTCTTT. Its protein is CAWSPGVNTEAFF.

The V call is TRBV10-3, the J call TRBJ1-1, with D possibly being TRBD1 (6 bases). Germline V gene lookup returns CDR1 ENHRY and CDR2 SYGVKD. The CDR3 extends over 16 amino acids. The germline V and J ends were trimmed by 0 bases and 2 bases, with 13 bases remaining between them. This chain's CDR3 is CAISESIPRGNTEAFF. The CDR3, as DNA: TGTGCCATCAGTGAGTCGATCCCCAGGGGAAACACTGAAGCTTTCTTT.

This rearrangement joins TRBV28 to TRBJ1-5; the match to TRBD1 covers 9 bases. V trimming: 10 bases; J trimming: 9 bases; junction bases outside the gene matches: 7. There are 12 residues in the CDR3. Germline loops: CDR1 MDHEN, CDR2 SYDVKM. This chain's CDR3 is CAITGGLGPQHF. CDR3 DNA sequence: TGTGCCATCACAGGGGGCTTGGGGCCCCAGCATTTT.

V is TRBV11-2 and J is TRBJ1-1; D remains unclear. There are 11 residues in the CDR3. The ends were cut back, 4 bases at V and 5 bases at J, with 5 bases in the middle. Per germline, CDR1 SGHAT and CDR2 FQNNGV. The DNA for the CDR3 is TGTGCCAGCAGCTCCGGGACTGAAGCTTTCTTT. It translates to CASSSGTEAFF.

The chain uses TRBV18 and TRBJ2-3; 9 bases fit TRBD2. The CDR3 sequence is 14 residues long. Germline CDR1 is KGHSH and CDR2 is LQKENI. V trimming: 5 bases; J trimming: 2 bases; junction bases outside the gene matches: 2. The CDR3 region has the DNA TGTGCCAGCTCATTGGGACTAGCCACAGATACGCAGTATTTT. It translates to CASSLGLATDTQYF.

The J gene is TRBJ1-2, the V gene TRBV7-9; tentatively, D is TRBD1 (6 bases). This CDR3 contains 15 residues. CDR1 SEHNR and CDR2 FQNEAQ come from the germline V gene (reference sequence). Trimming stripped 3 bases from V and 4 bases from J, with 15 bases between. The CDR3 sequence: CASSFPQGTSYGYTF. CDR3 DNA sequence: TGTGCCAGCAGCTTCCCCCAGGGGACCTCCTATGGCTACACCTTC.

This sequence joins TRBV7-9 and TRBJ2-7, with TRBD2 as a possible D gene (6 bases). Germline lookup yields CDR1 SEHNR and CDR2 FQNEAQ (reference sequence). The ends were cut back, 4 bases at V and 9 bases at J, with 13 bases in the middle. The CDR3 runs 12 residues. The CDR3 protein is CASSSGLPGQYF. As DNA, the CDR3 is TGTGCCAGCAGCTCCGGACTACCTGGGCAGTACTTC.

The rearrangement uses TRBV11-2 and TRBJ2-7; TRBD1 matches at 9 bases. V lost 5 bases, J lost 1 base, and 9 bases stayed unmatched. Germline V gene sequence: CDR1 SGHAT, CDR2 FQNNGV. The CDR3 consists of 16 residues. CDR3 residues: CASSPARDRASYEQYF. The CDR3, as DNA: TGTGCCAGCAGCCCGGCCCGGGACAGGGCTTCCTACGAGCAGTACTTC.

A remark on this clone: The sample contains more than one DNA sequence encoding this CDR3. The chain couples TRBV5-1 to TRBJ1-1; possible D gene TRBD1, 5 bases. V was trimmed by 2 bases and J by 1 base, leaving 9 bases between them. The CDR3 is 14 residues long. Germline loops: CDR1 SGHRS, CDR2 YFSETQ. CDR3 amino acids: CASSLTTGNTEAFF. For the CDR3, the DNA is TGCGCCAGCAGCTTAACTACAGGGAACACTGAAGCTTTCTTT.

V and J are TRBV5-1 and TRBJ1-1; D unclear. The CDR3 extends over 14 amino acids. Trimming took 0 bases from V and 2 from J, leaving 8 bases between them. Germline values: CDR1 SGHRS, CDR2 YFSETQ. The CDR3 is CASSLGPDNTEAFF. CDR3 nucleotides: TGCGCCAGCAGCTTGGGCCCTGACAACACTGAAGCTTTCTTT. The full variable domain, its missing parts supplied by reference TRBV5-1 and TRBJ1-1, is KAGVTQTPRYLIKTRGQQVTLSCSPISGHRSVSWYQQTPGQGLQFLFEYFSETQRNKGNFPGRFSGRQFSNSRSEMNVSTLELGDSALYLCASSLGPDNTEAFFGQGTRLTVV.

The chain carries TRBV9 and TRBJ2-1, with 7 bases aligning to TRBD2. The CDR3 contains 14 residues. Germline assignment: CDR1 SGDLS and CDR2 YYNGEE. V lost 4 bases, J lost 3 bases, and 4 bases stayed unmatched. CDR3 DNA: TGTGCCAGCAGCTCCAGCGGGAACTACAATGAGCAGTTCTTC. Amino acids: CASSSSGNYNEQFF.

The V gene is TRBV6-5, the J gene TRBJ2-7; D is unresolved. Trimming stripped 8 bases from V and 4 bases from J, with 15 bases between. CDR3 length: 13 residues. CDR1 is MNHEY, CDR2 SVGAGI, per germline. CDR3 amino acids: CASAVSWRYEQYF. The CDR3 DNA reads TGTGCCAGCGCCGTTAGCTGGCGTTACGAGCAGTACTTC.

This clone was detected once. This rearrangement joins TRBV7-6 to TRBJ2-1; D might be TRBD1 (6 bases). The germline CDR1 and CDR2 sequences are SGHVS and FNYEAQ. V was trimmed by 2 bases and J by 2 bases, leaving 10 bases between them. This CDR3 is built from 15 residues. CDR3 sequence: CASSLRQDPYNEQFF. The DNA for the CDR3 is TGTGCCAGCAGCTTAAGACAGGATCCCTACAATGAGCAGTTCTTC.

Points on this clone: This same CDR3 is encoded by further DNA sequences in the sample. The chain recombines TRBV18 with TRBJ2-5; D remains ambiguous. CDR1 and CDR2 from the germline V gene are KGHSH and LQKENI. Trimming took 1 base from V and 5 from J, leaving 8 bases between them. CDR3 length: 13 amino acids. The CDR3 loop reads CASSPQGRETQYF. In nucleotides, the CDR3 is TGTGCCAGCTCACCACAGGGCCGGGAGACCCAGTACTTC.

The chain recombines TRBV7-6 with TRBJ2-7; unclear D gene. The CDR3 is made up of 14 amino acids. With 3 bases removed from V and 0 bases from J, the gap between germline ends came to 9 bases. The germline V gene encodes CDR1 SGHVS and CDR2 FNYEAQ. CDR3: CASSFGSSSYEQYF. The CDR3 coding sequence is TGTGCCAGCAGCTTCGGTTCTTCCTCCTACGAGCAGTACTTC.